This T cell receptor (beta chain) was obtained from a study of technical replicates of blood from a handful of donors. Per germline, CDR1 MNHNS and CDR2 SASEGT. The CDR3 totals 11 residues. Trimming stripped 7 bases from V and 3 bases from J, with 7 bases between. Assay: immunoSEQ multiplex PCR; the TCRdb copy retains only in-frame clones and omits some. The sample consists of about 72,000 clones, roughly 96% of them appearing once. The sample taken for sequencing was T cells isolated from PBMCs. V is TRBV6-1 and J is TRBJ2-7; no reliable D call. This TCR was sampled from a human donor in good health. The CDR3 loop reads CASISLYEQYF. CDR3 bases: TGTGCCAGCATATCTCTCTACGAGCAGTACTTC.